Listed below are T cell receptor beta chains from one sample, sequenced in a study of blood T cell repertoires in COVID-19. TCRdb's copy holds only in-frame clones and misses some; the assay was immunoSEQ multiplex PCR. This table has fewer than 200,000 clones, over 80% appearing once. What was sequenced was peripheral blood. The receptor source for this set is an elderly woman with active or convalescent COVID-19. Both conserved end residues are part of each CDR3. The order of the fields is D gene, V gene, clone size, J gene, CDR3 protein, CDR3 DNA. A D gene is named only where the DNA matches it firmly. Not all rows give a size; the values are once, few, many and, for expanded clones, a class.

d_gene: NA; v_gene: TRBV19; abundance: NA; j_gene: TRBJ1-2; CDR3aa: CASSDPRQGMDYGYTF; CDR3nt: TGTGCCAGTAGTGACCCACGGCAGGGCATGGACTATGGCTACACCTTC
d_gene: TRBD1; v_gene: TRBV5-5; abundance: NA; j_gene: TRBJ2-7; CDR3aa: CASSGRGTGEAYEQYF; CDR3nt: TGTGCCAGCAGCGGCAGGGGGACAGGGGAAGCCTACGAGCAGTACTTC
d_gene: TRBD2; v_gene: TRBV5-4; abundance: NA; j_gene: TRBJ2-3; CDR3aa: CASSPRGRLAGALSTDTQYF; CDR3nt: TGTGCCAGCAGCCCACGGGGGAGACTAGCTGGGGCCCTTAGCACAGATACGCAGTATTTT
d_gene: NA; v_gene: TRBV5-3; abundance: few; j_gene: TRBJ2-7; CDR3aa: CARSLKTGGYYEQYF; CDR3nt: TGTGCCAGAAGCTTGAAGACAGGAGGCTACTACGAGCAGTACTTC
d_gene: NA; v_gene: TRBV7-2; abundance: NA; j_gene: TRBJ1-5; CDR3aa: CASSSDFVGGNQPQHF; CDR3nt: TGTGCCAGCAGCTCCGACTTCGTAGGAGGCAATCAGCCCCAGCATTTT
d_gene: NA; v_gene: TRBV27; abundance: NA; j_gene: TRBJ1-1; CDR3aa: CASSFKEGSTEAFF; CDR3nt: TGTGCCAGCAGTTTTAAAGAGGGATCCACTGAAGCTTTCTTT
d_gene: TRBD1; v_gene: TRBV6-6; abundance: NA; j_gene: TRBJ2-2; CDR3aa: CASRSGQGGTGELFF; CDR3nt: TGTGCCAGCAGGTCGGGACAGGGGGGAACCGGGGAGCTGTTTTTT
d_gene: NA; v_gene: TRBV9; abundance: NA; j_gene: TRBJ1-6; CDR3aa: CASSADSPAGPLHF; CDR3nt: TGTGCCAGCAGCGCGGACAGCCCTGCTGGGCCCCTCCACTTT
d_gene: NA; v_gene: TRBV14; abundance: NA; j_gene: TRBJ1-5; CDR3aa: CASSQGTGQPQHF; CDR3nt: TGTGCCAGCAGCCAAGGGACTGGACAGCCCCAGCATTTT
d_gene: NA; v_gene: TRBV19; abundance: few; j_gene: TRBJ2-7; CDR3aa: CASRGRGVGEQYF; CDR3nt: TGTGCCAGTAGGGGCAGGGGGGTCGGCGAGCAGTACTTC
d_gene: NA; v_gene: TRBV11-3; abundance: NA; j_gene: TRBJ1-2; CDR3aa: CATRAARPTNYGYTF; CDR3nt: TGTGCCACGCGGGCTGCTCGCCCCACTAACTATGGCTACACCTTC
d_gene: NA; v_gene: TRBV7-3; abundance: NA; j_gene: TRBJ1-3; CDR3aa: CASSLRGFGNTIYF; CDR3nt: TGTGCCAGCAGCTTAAGAGGGTTTGGAAACACCATATATTTT
d_gene: NA; v_gene: TRBV7-9; abundance: once; j_gene: TRBJ1-1; CDR3aa: CASSLGIVTEAFF; CDR3nt: TGTGCCAGCAGCTTAGGAATTGTGACAGAAGCTTTCTTT
d_gene: NA; v_gene: TRBV3-1/TRBV3-2; abundance: NA; j_gene: TRBJ2-1; CDR3aa: CASSPNRTPGQFF; CDR3nt: TGTGCCAGCAGCCCCAACAGGACACCCGGGCAGTTCTTC
d_gene: NA; v_gene: TRBV30; abundance: NA; j_gene: TRBJ1-1; CDR3aa: CACSVGLRTEAFF; CDR3nt: TGTGCCTGTTCGGTGGGGCTCCGGACTGAAGCTTTCTTT
d_gene: NA; v_gene: TRBV9; abundance: NA; j_gene: TRBJ2-7; CDR3aa: CASSVNTGSSYEQYF; CDR3nt: TGTGCCAGCAGCGTTAACACCGGGAGCTCCTACGAGCAGTACTTC
d_gene: NA; v_gene: TRBV4-3; abundance: NA; j_gene: TRBJ2-3; CDR3aa: CASSQEGTGPATDTQYF; CDR3nt: TGCGCCAGCAGCCAAGAGGGTACAGGCCCCGCCACAGATACGCAGTATTTT
d_gene: TRBD2; v_gene: TRBV3-1/TRBV3-2; abundance: NA; j_gene: TRBJ2-3; CDR3aa: CASTSSGSSTDTQYF; CDR3nt: TGTGCCAGCACCTCCAGCGGGAGTAGCACAGATACGCAGTATTTT
d_gene: NA; v_gene: TRBV18; abundance: NA; j_gene: TRBJ2-1; CDR3aa: CASSLQQSLEQFF; CDR3nt: TGTGCCAGCTCACTCCAACAGTCGTTGGAGCAGTTCTTC
d_gene: TRBD1; v_gene: TRBV7-8; abundance: NA; j_gene: TRBJ1-2; CDR3aa: CASSLPTGDNYGYTF; CDR3nt: TGTGCCAGCAGCCTACCGACAGGGGACAACTATGGCTACACCTTC
d_gene: NA; v_gene: TRBV19; abundance: NA; j_gene: TRBJ1-2; CDR3aa: CASSIKGGGGYTF; CDR3nt: TGTGCCAGTAGTATTAAGGGAGGTGGTGGCTACACCTTC
d_gene: NA; v_gene: TRBV18; abundance: NA; j_gene: TRBJ1-2; CDR3aa: CASSPPAGIGYTF; CDR3nt: TGTGCCAGCTCACCACCGGCAGGGATCGGCTACACCTTC
d_gene: TRBD2; v_gene: TRBV6-2/TRBV6-3; abundance: NA; j_gene: TRBJ2-3; CDR3aa: CASSSLAGRRGTDTQYF; CDR3nt: TGTGCCAGCAGTTCCCTAGCGGGGCGGCGGGGCACAGATACGCAGTATTTT
d_gene: TRBD2; v_gene: TRBV7-7; abundance: NA; j_gene: TRBJ2-3; CDR3aa: CASSPRPSGEQYF; CDR3nt: TGTGCTAGCAGCCCTCGCCCAAGCGGGGAGCAGTATTTT
d_gene: NA; v_gene: TRBV19; abundance: NA; j_gene: TRBJ1-6; CDR3aa: CASRGGYNSPLHF; CDR3nt: TGTGCCAGTAGGGGGGGTTATAATTCACCCCTCCACTTT
d_gene: TRBD1; v_gene: TRBV19; abundance: NA; j_gene: TRBJ1-5; CDR3aa: CASTQQQGGHQPQHF; CDR3nt: TGTGCCAGTACCCAACAGCAGGGGGGCCATCAGCCCCAGCATTTT
d_gene: TRBD1; v_gene: TRBV10-3; abundance: NA; j_gene: TRBJ1-2; CDR3aa: CAIRASGGNYGYTF; CDR3nt: TGTGCCATCAGGGCCTCAGGGGGAAACTATGGCTACACCTTC
d_gene: NA; v_gene: TRBV4-1; abundance: NA; j_gene: TRBJ1-4; CDR3aa: CASSQEGTVRGEKLFF; CDR3nt: TGCGCCAGCAGCCAAGAGGGGACTGTACGCGGTGAAAAACTGTTTTTT
d_gene: TRBD1; v_gene: TRBV7-3; abundance: once; j_gene: TRBJ1-2; CDR3aa: CASSPKPTGRDYGYTF; CDR3nt: TGTGCCAGCAGCCCAAAACCGACAGGGCGAGACTATGGCTACACCTTC
d_gene: TRBD2; v_gene: TRBV5-6; abundance: NA; j_gene: TRBJ2-7; CDR3aa: CASSLSGLAISYEQYF; CDR3nt: TGTGCCAGCAGCTTGTCGGGACTAGCGATATCCTACGAGCAGTACTTC
d_gene: TRBD1; v_gene: TRBV7-2; abundance: NA; j_gene: TRBJ1-4; CDR3aa: CASSLTGTGREKLFF; CDR3nt: TGTGCCAGCAGCCTAACCGGGACAGGGAGGGAAAAACTGTTTTTT
d_gene: NA; v_gene: TRBV27; abundance: NA; j_gene: TRBJ1-6; CDR3aa: CASSLDSRFYNSPLHF; CDR3nt: TGTGCCAGCAGTTTGGACAGCCGATTCTATAATTCACCCCTCCACTTT
d_gene: NA; v_gene: TRBV7-2; abundance: once; j_gene: TRBJ1-5; CDR3aa: CASREWTSPLDQPQHF; CDR3nt: TGTGCCAGCCGGGAGTGGACAAGCCCCTTGGATCAGCCCCAGCATTTT